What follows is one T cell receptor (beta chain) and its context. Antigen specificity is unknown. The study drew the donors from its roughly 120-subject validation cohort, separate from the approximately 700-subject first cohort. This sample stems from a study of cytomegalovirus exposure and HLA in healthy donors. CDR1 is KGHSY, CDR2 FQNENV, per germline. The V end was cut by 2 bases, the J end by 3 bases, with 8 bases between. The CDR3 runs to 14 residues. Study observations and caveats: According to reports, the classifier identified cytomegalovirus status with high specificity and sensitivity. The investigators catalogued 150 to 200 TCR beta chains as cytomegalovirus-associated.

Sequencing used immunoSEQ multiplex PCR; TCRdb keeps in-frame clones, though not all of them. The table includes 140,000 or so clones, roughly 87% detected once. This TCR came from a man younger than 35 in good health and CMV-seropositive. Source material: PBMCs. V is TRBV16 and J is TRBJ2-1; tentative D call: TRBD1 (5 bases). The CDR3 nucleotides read TGTGCCAGCAGCCAAGACAGCTTCTACAATGAGCAGTTCTTC. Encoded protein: CASSQDSFYNEQFF.